One and the same sample provided the 11 T cell receptor beta chains below, sequenced in a study of neoadjuvant anti-PD-1 for oral cavity cancer. As to time point: after neoadjuvant nivolumab, at surgical resection. Repertoires were generated with immunoSEQ multiplex PCR, while TCRdb's copy carries only in-frame clones and drops some. The sample carries about 13,000 clones, about 74% recorded once. The sequences come from PBMCs, collected after nivolumab (anti-PD-1) treatment. The receptors come from a person between 40 and 79 years old with oral cavity squamous cell carcinoma.

This rearrangement joins TRBV7-3 to TRBJ2-3, with a weak D call TRBD2 (6 bases). CDR1 is SGHTA, CDR2 FQGTGA, per germline. V lost 5 bases and J lost 2, with 14 bases in between. This CDR3 has 15 residues. CDR3 sequence: CASSLAGLDTDTQYF. The CDR3 DNA follows: TGTGCCAGCAGCCTCGCGGGACTTGACACAGATACGCAGTATTTT.

This clone was seen just once. This chain uses TRBV30 with TRBJ1-4; D not resolved. CDR1 and CDR2 (germline): GTSNPN, SVGIG (reference sequence). The CDR3 sequence is 14 residues long. Trimming took 1 base from V and 4 from J, leaving 10 bases between them. CDR3 coding DNA: TGTGCCTGGAGTGCCTCAGTTTATAATGAAAAACTGTTTTTT. Protein product: CAWSASVYNEKLFF.

V and J are TRBV5-1 and TRBJ2-1, with D maybe TRBD2 (6 bases). The CDR3 has 16 amino acids. Trimming took off 0 bases at V and 4 bases at J, with 14 bases between the two ends. Germline V lookup: CDR1 SGHRS, CDR2 YFSETQ. The CDR3 DNA reads TGCGCCAGCAGCTTGGGAGGCGGGAACCATTACAATGAGCAGTTCTTC. It is translated as CASSLGGGNHYNEQFF.

This clone has a handful of counts. As DNA, the CDR3 is TGTGCCAGCAGCCGGGACCGAGACAAGCAGTTCTTC. This sequence encodes CASSRDRDKQFF. The chain links TRBV6-5 to TRBJ2-1; D tentatively fits TRBD1 or TRBD2 (5 bases each). From germline, CDR1 is MNHEY and CDR2 SVGAGI. This CDR3 is 12 amino acids long. V was trimmed by 6 bases and J by 11 bases, leaving 14 bases between them.

V usage is TRBV5-1 and J usage is TRBJ2-1; possible D gene TRBD2, 5 bases. Deletions cut 3 bases from V and 2 bases from J, with 12 bases between. The CDR3 has 15 amino acids. Germline values: CDR1 SGHRS, CDR2 YFSETQ. The CDR3 DNA sequence: TGCGCCAGCAGCTCCGGAGGCGCGGCCTACAATGAGCAGTTCTTC. This gives the protein CASSSGGAAYNEQFF.

CDR3 sequence: CASSLLLQTYNEQFF. CDR3 coding DNA: TGTGCCAGCAGCTTGTTACTACAGACCTACAATGAGCAGTTCTTC. The rearrangement links TRBV5-6 to TRBJ2-1; D not resolved. This CDR3 contains 15 residues. CDR1 and CDR2 (germline): SGHDT, YYEEEE. Trimming pared 1 base from V and 2 bases from J, leaving 10 bases between.

Within the sample, this clone is medium-sized. This chain links TRBV4-2 with TRBJ2-7; D is possibly TRBD1 (7 bases). The CDR3 has 16 amino acids. The V and J ends lost 0 bases and 6 bases respectively, with 18 bases between them. CDR1 LGHNA and CDR2 YNFKEQ come from the germline V gene. The DNA of the CDR3 is TGTGCCAGCAGCCAAGAACTCGGTACAGGGGAGGTCGAGCAGTACTTC. Translating it yields CASSQELGTGEVEQYF.

The J gene is TRBJ2-3, the V gene TRBV11-2; 11 bases line up with TRBD1. J gave up 8 bases and V 3 bases, and 10 bases lay outside the gene matches. This CDR3 has 16 amino acids. Germline V gene data show CDR1 as SGHAT and CDR2 as FQNNGV. The CDR3 reads CASSFTDRGHLGTQYF. Here the CDR3 DNA reads TGTGCCAGCAGCTTCACGGACAGGGGGCATCTAGGTACGCAGTATTTT.

The V gene is TRBV11-2, the J gene TRBJ1-2, with unresolved D. V gave up 2 bases and J gave up 7 bases, with 20 bases separating them. This CDR3 is built from 16 residues. Germline CDR1 reads SGHAT; CDR2 reads FQNNGV. The CDR3 sequence is CASSLSRGSGLFGYTF. In nucleotides, the CDR3 is TGTGCCAGCAGCTTAAGCCGCGGCAGCGGTTTATTTGGCTACACCTTC.

This clone turned up a few times. The gene calls are TRBV10-3 and TRBJ2-3; TRBD2 might be the D (5 bases). The germline gives CDR1 ENHRY, CDR2 SYGVKD. The V and J ends lost 11 bases and 1 base respectively, with 16 bases between them. This CDR3 contains 14 residues. For the CDR3, the DNA is TGTGCCTCTCGAGCGGCTGATGGCACAGATACGCAGTATTTT. It codes for CASRAADGTDTQYF.

V and J are TRBV11-2 and TRBJ2-3, with unresolved D. Germline V gene lookup returns CDR1 SGHAT and CDR2 FQNNGV. The CDR3 totals 15 residues. The germline V and J ends were trimmed by 3 bases and 3 bases, with 13 bases remaining between them. CDR3 loop: CASSLAPRATDTQYF. Written as DNA, the CDR3 is TGTGCCAGCAGCTTGGCTCCAAGGGCGACAGATACGCAGTATTTT.